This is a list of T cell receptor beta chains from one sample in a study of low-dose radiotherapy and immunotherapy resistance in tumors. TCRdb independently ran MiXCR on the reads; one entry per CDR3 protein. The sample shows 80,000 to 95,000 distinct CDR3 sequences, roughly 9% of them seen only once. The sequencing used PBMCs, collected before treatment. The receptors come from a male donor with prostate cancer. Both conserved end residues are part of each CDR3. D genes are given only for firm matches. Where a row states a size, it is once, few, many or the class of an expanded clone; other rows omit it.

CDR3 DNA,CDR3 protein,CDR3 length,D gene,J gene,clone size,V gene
TGTGCCAGTAGTTCCCAGGGAAGCTCCTACAATGAGCAGTTCTTC,CASSSQGSSYNEQFF,15,NA,TRBJ2-1,many,TRBV19
TGCGCCAGCAGCTTGGCCGGAATAGCGAGCACAGATACGCAGTATTTT,CASSLAGIASTDTQYF,16,NA,TRBJ2-3,many,TRBV5-1
NA,CSVDSRGTGELFFF,14,NA,TRBJ2-2,NA,TRBV29-1
TGTGCCAGCAACTACCGGGGAAAGCAGTTCTTC,CASNYRGKQFF,11,NA,TRBJ2-1,many,TRBV28
TGTGCCAGCGGACAGGGGGCGCAAGAGACCCAGTACTTC,CASGQGAQETQYF,13,TRBD1,TRBJ2-5,few,TRBV28
TGCGCCAGCAGCCCCGCCGCTTTTTTGGAGGGCCCCGGGTTGAACACTGAAGCTTTCTTT,CASSPAAFLEGPGLNTEAFF,20,NA,TRBJ1-1,many,TRBV4-3
TGTGCCAGCAGCTTGTGGACAGGGGTCACAGATACGCAGTATTTT,CASSLWTGVTDTQYF,15,TRBD1,TRBJ2-3,many,TRBV5-5
TGTGCCAGTTCAACCTACGACCGGGACAGGGGCAATGAGCAGTTCTTC,CASSTYDRDRGNEQFF,16,TRBD1,TRBJ2-1,NA,TRBV19
TGTGCCAGCAGTTTATCGTCCAGGGGGAAAACTGAAGCTTTCTTT,CASSLSSRGKTEAFF,15,TRBD1,TRBJ1-1,many,TRBV27
TGTGCCAGCAGTTCCGACAGGGGGCGTTCACCCCTCCACTTT,CASSSDRGRSPLHF,14,TRBD1,TRBJ1-6,few,TRBV27
TGTGCCAGCAGGGCCAGTACGAACACCGGGGAGCTGTTTTTT,CASRASTNTGELFF,14,NA,TRBJ2-2,many,TRBV2
TGTGCCAGCAGCCAAGCGCAGGGGGCTGAGCAGTACTTC,CASSQAQGAEQYF,13,TRBD1,TRBJ2-7,many,TRBV3-1
TGCGCCAGCAGCTGGACAGGAGATACCTACGAGCAGTACTTC,CASSWTGDTYEQYF,14,TRBD1,TRBJ2-7,many,TRBV5-1
TGTGCCTGGAGTGTACGGGGCACCGGGGAGCTGTTTTTT,CAWSVRGTGELFF,13,NA,TRBJ2-2,many,TRBV30
TGTGCCACCAGTGCCCATAGCGGGAAGGGGGGGAGCTCCTACAATGAGCAGTTCTTC,CATSAHSGKGGSSYNEQFF,19,TRBD2,TRBJ2-1,many,TRBV24-1
TGTGCCAGCAGTTTGTACAATCAGCCCCAGCATTTT,CASSLYNQPQHF,12,NA,TRBJ1-5,NA,TRBV12-3/TRBV12-4
TGTGCCAGCAGCAGCCGCGGTGGGAACACCGGGGAGCTGTTTTTT,CASSSRGGNTGELFF,15,NA,TRBJ2-2,many,TRBV28
TGTGCCAGCAGTTACTGGGGACTAGCGGGAGTTCACAGGGGATCCTACAATGAGCAGTTCTTC,CASSYWGLAGVHRGSYNEQFF,21,TRBD2,TRBJ2-1,many,TRBV6-2/TRBV6-3
TGTGCCAGCAGTTTTGCCCAAACAGGGAATAATTCACCCCTCCACTTT,CASSFAQTGNNSPLHF,16,NA,TRBJ1-6,few,TRBV28
TGCAGTGCTAGAGATCCGGCCACGCGGAATGAGCAGTTCTTC,CSARDPATRNEQFF,14,NA,TRBJ2-1,many,TRBV20-1
TGTGCCAGCAGCCGGGACAGGGGCTACAATGAGCAGTTCTTC,CASSRDRGYNEQFF,14,TRBD1,TRBJ2-1,many,TRBV6-1
TGTGCCAGCAGGGAGTCGGGACTAGCGGTACACAATGAGCAGTTCTTC,CASRESGLAVHNEQFF,16,TRBD2,TRBJ2-1,many,TRBV28
TGTGCCAGCAGCCAGGGGACTAGCCGGCTACTACACAATGAGCAGTTCTTC,CASSQGTSRLLHNEQFF,17,TRBD2,TRBJ2-1,many,TRBV7-9
TGTGCCAGCAGTCCCATCCCGACAGGCCTCTATGGCTACACCTTC,CASSPIPTGLYGYTF,15,NA,TRBJ1-2,many,TRBV27
TGCAGCGTTGAAAGGGGGGGGAACACTGAAGCTTTCTTT,CSVERGGNTEAFF,13,NA,TRBJ1-1,many,TRBV29-1
TGTGCCAGCAGTCCCAGGGGGAGCGGGAGGGCATATGAGCAGTTCTTC,CASSPRGSGRAYEQFF,16,TRBD2,TRBJ2-1,NA,TRBV28
TGTGCCACCAGTGATTTACTCGATACGCAGTATTTT,CATSDLLDTQYF,12,NA,TRBJ2-3,many,TRBV24-1
TGTGCCAGCAGTTTAGGTAGCCAGACAGATACGCAGTATTTT,CASSLGSQTDTQYF,14,NA,TRBJ2-3,many,TRBV12-3/TRBV12-4
TGTGCCAGCAGCTTATTGAGGGGGGACGAGCAGTACTTC,CASSLLRGDEQYF,13,NA,TRBJ2-7,few,TRBV7-9
TGTGCCAGCAGCTTCAAGACATGGAGGGGCACTCGTAGCACAGATACGCAGTATTTT,CASSFKTWRGTRSTDTQYF,19,NA,TRBJ2-3,many,TRBV7-2
TGTGCCAGCAGTTTGAGGGGTGGCTACACCTTC,CASSLRGGYTF,11,NA,TRBJ1-2,many,TRBV12-3/TRBV12-4
TGTGCCAGTAAGCCAAACAACCAAGAGACCCAGTACTTC,CASKPNNQETQYF,13,NA,TRBJ2-5,many,TRBV19
TGTGCCAGCAGCCCCCAGGTTTACCCCTACGAGCAGTACTTC,CASSPQVYPYEQYF,14,NA,TRBJ2-7,many,TRBV7-3
TGTGCCAGTAGTAGAGGCCAGGGGAGTTCACCCCTCCACTTT,CASSRGQGSSPLHF,14,NA,TRBJ1-6,NA,TRBV19
TGTGCCAGCAGAGACCCGACTCGGGTCGATTCAGATACGCAGTATTTT,CASRDPTRVDSDTQYF,16,NA,TRBJ2-3,many,TRBV7-2
TGTGCCAGCAGTCGACGAGATGAAAAACTGTTTTTT,CASSRRDEKLFF,12,NA,TRBJ1-4,few,TRBV28
TGCGCCAGCAGCCAAGGGTACGGACTAGCGCAAGAGACCCAGTACTTC,CASSQGYGLAQETQYF,16,TRBD2,TRBJ2-5,many,TRBV4-3
TGTGCCACCGAAATGCCGCCGGAAAACATTCAGTACTTC,CATEMPPENIQYF,13,NA,TRBJ2-4,NA,TRBV10-3
TGTGCCAGCAGTGAAACCGGCCGGTACACTGAAGCTTTCTTT,CASSETGRYTEAFF,14,NA,TRBJ1-1,few,TRBV2
TGTGCCATCACCGATGGACTAGGCACAGATACGCAGTATTTT,CAITDGLGTDTQYF,14,TRBD2,TRBJ2-3,many,TRBV10-3
TGTGCCAGCAGCTTAGGCAGGGCGAAAGAGACCCAGTACTTC,CASSLGRAKETQYF,14,NA,TRBJ2-5,many,TRBV7-8
TGTGCCAGCAGCTTTGACCTATCCCACCGGGATACGCAGTATTTT,CASSFDLSHRDTQYF,15,NA,TRBJ2-3,many,TRBV7-9
TGTGCCAGTAGTGATCCGGGACAGGGGGTTCTCTCTAGCAATCAGCCCCAGCATTTT,CASSDPGQGVLSSNQPQHF,19,TRBD1,TRBJ1-5,many,TRBV19
TGTGCCAGTAGTATGGACAGACTCACAGATACGCAGTATTTT,CASSMDRLTDTQYF,14,NA,TRBJ2-3,many,TRBV19
TGTGCCAGCAGTGACAGACAGGGGGTCGTCGAGCAGTACTTC,CASSDRQGVVEQYF,14,TRBD1,TRBJ2-7,many,TRBV2
TGTGCCAGCAGTGAGACGGCTCGGTACGAGCAGTACTTC,CASSETARYEQYF,13,NA,TRBJ2-7,many,TRBV28
TGTGCCAGCAGCTACCGAGGGACTAGCGGGAACCAAGAGACCCAGTACTTC,CASSYRGTSGNQETQYF,17,TRBD2,TRBJ2-5,many,TRBV6-2/TRBV6-3
TGCAGTGCTAGTAGGTCAAATGGAAACACCATATATTTT,CSASRSNGNTIYF,13,NA,TRBJ1-3,many,TRBV20-1
TGTGCCAGCAGCCCGGGACAGGGTGGCGGCATTCAGTACTTC,CASSPGQGGGIQYF,14,TRBD1,TRBJ2-4,many,TRBV7-2
TGTGCCAGCAGCGTAGTTAGCGGGAGGGCCGTTAATGAGCAGTTCTTC,CASSVVSGRAVNEQFF,16,TRBD2,TRBJ2-1,many,TRBV9
TGCGCCAGCAGATTCGGTGGGGCAGATACGCAGTATTTT,CASRFGGADTQYF,13,NA,TRBJ2-3,many,TRBV5-1
TGTGCCAGCCGTGAGGGGGGAAATGAGCAGTTCTTC,CASREGGNEQFF,12,NA,TRBJ2-1,few,TRBV14
TGTGCCAGTAAACAAACAGGTGACAATCAGCCCCAGCATTTT,CASKQTGDNQPQHF,14,NA,TRBJ1-5,few,TRBV19
TGTGCCAGCAGCTTAGCGGGGGACTACAATGAGCAGTTCTTC,CASSLAGDYNEQFF,14,TRBD2,TRBJ2-1,many,TRBV7-3
TGTGCCAGTACGGGGTTTACCAATGAGCAGTTCTTC,CASTGFTNEQFF,12,NA,TRBJ2-1,many,TRBV19
TGTGCCAGCAGCTCTTGGACAGGGGTCTCTGTAAGGGCCAACGTCCTGACTTTC,CASSSWTGVSVRANVLTF,18,TRBD1,TRBJ2-6,many,TRBV7-2
TGTGCCAGCAGCTTAGTGGGATCTAGCGGGAGGGCCAATGAGCAGTTCTTC,CASSLVGSSGRANEQFF,17,TRBD2,TRBJ2-1,many,TRBV7-2